Reported below is one T cell receptor beta chain. Generated by immunoSEQ multiplex PCR, the TCRdb table keeps only in-frame clones and is missing some. The table shows approximately 220,000 clones, with roughly 80% occurring only once. The germline CDR1 and CDR2 sequences are SNHLY and FYNNEI. The length of the CDR3 is 17 residues. V was pared by 7 bases and J by 4 bases, with 13 bases of the junction left unmatched. The entry originates in a study of blood T cell repertoires in COVID-19. The clonotype comes from a woman aged 25-40 years who had recovered from COVID-19. The chain recombines TRBV2 with TRBJ1-3; 10 bases line up with TRBD1. Source material: peripheral blood. CDR3 DNA: TGTGCCAGCAAGTACCTTGGGACAGGGGTTGTAGGAAACACCATATATTTT. As protein: CASKYLGTGVVGNTIYF. The full variable domain, its missing parts supplied by reference TRBV2 and TRBJ1-3, is EPEVTQTPSHQVTQMGQEVILRCVPISNHLYFYWYRQILGQKVEFLVSFYNNEISEKSEIFDDQFSVERPDGSNFTLKIRSTKLEDSAMYFCASKYLGTGVVGNTIYFGEGSWLTVV.